This TCR beta chain came from a study of T cells in Graves' hyperthyroidism and ophthalmopathy. Whole-study context: Peripheral blood draws took place at initial diagnosis, ahead of any treatment.

Patients having uncontrolled infection, another autoimmune disease, pregnancy or lactation were not included. Amplification targeted TCR beta CDR3 regions from RNA transcripts. Using the HTBI primer set, a first-round RT-PCR was run on the TCR CDR3. TCRdb recomputed calls from the multiplex PCR reads with MiXCR, one row per CDR3 protein. The sample has around 600,000 distinct CDR3 sequences; about 15% are singletons. This clonotype showed up many times. The CDR3 contains 12 residues. The germline V gene has CDR1 SEHNR and CDR2 FQNEAQ (reference sequence). V dropped 0 bases and J dropped 5 bases, with 2 bases sitting between them.

Sequencing was done on a sample of blood. This rearrangement joins TRBV7-9 to TRBJ1-5; no firm D call. The TCR sequence derives from a woman between 25 and 40 years old with Graves' hyperthyroidism. The CDR3 nucleotides are TGTGCCAGCAGCTTAGCAGATCAGCCCCAGCATTTT. Protein product: CASSLADQPQHF.